This entry concerns a single T cell receptor (beta chain). Its antigen is unknown. These data come from a study of CD8+ T cells in alopecia areata. Study-wide points: Scalp sequencing also captures normal skin's resident alphabeta T cells.

V gave up 3 bases and J gave up 6 bases, with 9 bases separating them. Germline V gene sequence: CDR1 SGHTA, CDR2 FQGNSA. The CDR3 has 12 amino acids. Sequencing templates came from extracted RNA that was reverse transcribed into cDNA. Produced via immunoSEQ multiplex PCR; TCRdb's table is partial and in-frame only. Of roughly 60,000 clones listed, around 40% are singletons. J is TRBJ2-7 and V is TRBV7-2; no clear D gene. Sequencing was carried out using NKG2D-low CD8+ T cells sorted from blood. This receptor was obtained from a human donor with alopecia areata. CDR3 bases: TGTGCCAGCAGCTTCCAGGTTCCCGAGCAGTACTTC. Translated: CASSFQVPEQYF.